This passage covers 21 T cell receptor beta chains from one sample sequenced in a study of cytomegalovirus exposure and HLA in healthy donors (dated by TCRdb to about 2017). The library was made by the immunoSEQ multiplex PCR assay. This immuneACCESS table, as held by TCRdb, lists in-frame sequences with V and J called but not all clones. Of the missing ones, under half trace to an unresolved V gene in checked studies; the others have no known cause. The table for this sample lists 90,000 to 130,000 clones; roughly 90% of them were counted only once. 1.4% of the sample lies in the top ten. Material: PBMCs. The receptors come from a woman in her 30s in good health and CMV-seropositive.

The chain combines TRBV4-3 with TRBJ1-6, with TRBD1 matching 9 bases. CDR3 size: 19 residues. Losses at the gene ends were 2 bases for V and 5 bases for J; bases not matched to a gene: 13. The germline V gene has CDR1 LGHNA and CDR2 YSLEER. As DNA, the CDR3 is TGCGCCAGCAGCCAATCCGGGACAGGGAATTTTCAGGATAATTCACCCCTCCACTTT. Amino acids: CASSQSGTGNFQDNSPLHF.

The chain uses TRBV5-1 and TRBJ2-1; D remains unclear. Between the trimmed V and J ends, which lost 1 base and 0 bases, there was a span of 8 bases. Germline V gene data show CDR1 as SGHRS and CDR2 as YFSETQ. This CDR3 spans 15 amino acids. The CDR3 DNA is TGCGCCAGCAGCTTGTATCCTAGCTCCTACAATGAGCAGTTCTTC. This sequence encodes CASSLYPSSYNEQFF.

This chain joins TRBV11-2 and TRBJ2-7, with D unclear. V lost 7 bases and J lost 5, with 12 bases in between. CDR1 and CDR2 (germline): SGHAT, FQNNGV. The CDR3 contains 12 residues. The CDR3 loop reads CASTIGHNEQYF. CDR3 DNA sequence: TGTGCCAGCACCATCGGTCATAACGAGCAGTACTTC.

The V gene is TRBV29-1, the J gene TRBJ2-2; 7 nucleotides agree with TRBD1. V dropped 6 bases and J dropped 7; count of bases not matched to a gene: 8. CDR3 length: 13 residues. Germline CDR1 SQVTM, CDR2 ANQGSEA. The CDR3 coding sequence is TGCAGCGTACGACAGGGTGAAGGCGGGGAGCTGTTTTTT. As protein: CSVRQGEGGELFF.

CDR3 protein: CASSQQGSYEQYF. The CDR3, as DNA: TGCGCCAGCAGCCAGCAGGGCTCCTACGAGCAGTACTTC. The J gene is TRBJ2-7, the V gene TRBV5-1; TRBD1 might be the D (5 bases). CDR3 length: 13 residues. V lost 4 bases to trimming and J lost 0 bases, with 8 bases between them. CDR1 is SGHRS and CDR2 is YFSETQ in the germline V gene.

The chain has TRBV27 and TRBJ2-1; D is perhaps TRBD1 (5 bases). The CDR3 runs to 13 residues. CDR1 is MNHEY and CDR2 is SMNVEV in the germline V gene (reference sequence). Trimming took off 5 bases at V and 4 bases at J, with 9 bases between the two ends. The CDR3 region is CASSNTGYNEQFF. The CDR3 region has the DNA TGTGCCAGCAGTAACACAGGTTACAATGAGCAGTTCTTC.

This chain uses TRBV9 with TRBJ2-3; 9 bases align to TRBD2. This CDR3 has 15 residues. CDR1 and CDR2 (germline): SGDLS, YYNGEE. After removal of 4 bases from V and 5 bases from J, the junction contained 8 bases not matched to a gene. The DNA for the CDR3 is TGTGCCAGCAGCCTCGGCGGGGGGGCCTTAGATACGCAGTATTTT. It is translated as CASSLGGGALDTQYF.

This chain links TRBV11-1 with TRBJ2-2, with D possibly matching TRBD1 (6 bases). The CDR3 sequence is 15 residues long. V was shortened by 5 bases and J by 3 bases, with 13 bases between the two germline ends. Germline V gene lookup returns CDR1 SGHAT and CDR2 FQDESV (reference sequence). CDR3 residues: CASSAQGPYTGELFF. The CDR3 DNA reads TGTGCCAGCAGCGCACAGGGTCCGTACACCGGGGAGCTGTTTTTT.

This clone was detected only a few times. The gene calls are TRBV25-1 and TRBJ1-4, with 7 positions matching TRBD1. Germline CDR1 is MGHDK and CDR2 is SYGVNS. This CDR3 region has 13 residues. V dropped 7 bases and J dropped 3; count of bases not matched to a gene: 2. CDR3 residues: CASMGQSNEKLFF. The CDR3 bases are TGTGCCAGCATGGGACAGTCTAATGAAAAACTGTTTTTT.

The genes are TRBV5-1 and TRBJ1-1; D gene ambiguous. This CDR3 comprises 12 residues. The V gene's germline CDR1 is SGHRS and CDR2 YFSETQ. Trimming took off 4 bases at V and 7 bases at J, with 11 bases between the two ends. The CDR3 loop reads CASSPVGSEAFF. Here the CDR3 DNA reads TGCGCCAGCAGCCCAGTGGGGAGTGAAGCTTTCTTT.

The chain is built from TRBV7-3 and TRBJ2-1, with 7 positions matching TRBD2. The germline V gene has CDR1 SGHTA and CDR2 FQGTGA. CDR3 length equals 15 residues. The trim removed 4 bases at V and 8 bases at J, leaving 11 bases unmatched. CDR3 residues: CASSSSGADWDEQFF. For the CDR3, the DNA is TGTGCCAGCAGCTCGAGCGGGGCGGACTGGGATGAGCAGTTCTTC.

This chain uses TRBV30 with TRBJ2-5; 8 bases fit TRBD2. J lost 5 bases, V lost 0 bases, and 17 bases had no gene match. Germline loops: CDR1 GTSNPN, CDR2 SVGIG (reference sequence). The CDR3 has 18 amino acids. The CDR3 region is CAWSVSRSPAGVFETQYF. The DNA of the CDR3 is TGTGCCTGGAGTGTTTCGAGGTCTCCAGCGGGAGTATTCGAGACCCAGTACTTC.

This CDR3 is CASSQTALAGDIAKNIQYF. DNA for the CDR3: TGCGCCAGCAGCCAGACAGCTCTAGCGGGTGATATAGCCAAAAACATTCAGTACTTC. This chain links TRBV4-1 with TRBJ2-4; 8 nucleotides line up with TRBD2. Germline CDR1 and CDR2: MGHRA and YSYEKL. V trimming: 3 bases; J trimming: 0 bases; junction bases outside the gene matches: 13. The CDR3 covers 19 residues.

V gene TRBV5-1 combines with J gene TRBJ1-2, with 10 nucleotides matching TRBD1. The trim removed 1 base at V and 6 bases at J, leaving 9 bases unmatched. Looked up from germline, CDR1 is SGHRS and CDR2 is YFSETQ. CDR3 length: 16 amino acids. DNA for the CDR3: TGCGCCAGCAGCTTGCCCGGGACAGGGGTAAGGAATGGCTACACCTTC. Translation: CASSLPGTGVRNGYTF.

The gene calls are TRBV19 and TRBJ2-3, with 8 bases matching TRBD2. V lost 3 bases and J lost 5; bases outside the gene matches: 7. Germline V gene data show CDR1 as LNHDA and CDR2 as SQIVND (reference sequence). This CDR3 is 15 amino acids long. CDR3 loop: CASSMVREVGDTQYF. The CDR3, as DNA: TGTGCCAGTAGTATGGTGCGGGAGGTGGGAGATACGCAGTATTTT.

V and J are TRBV5-6 and TRBJ1-6; 8 nucleotides match TRBD1. Trimming at V came to 4 bases and at J to 7 bases, leaving 4 bases not matched to a gene. CDR3 length: 14 amino acids. Looked up from germline, CDR1 is SGHDT and CDR2 is YYEEEE. CDR3 DNA: TGTGCCAGCAGCCGGACAGGGTCCAATTCACCCCTCCACTTT. This sequence encodes CASSRTGSNSPLHF. Full variable domain (rest looked up from reference TRBV5-6 and TRBJ1-6): DAGVTQSPTHLIKTRGQQVTLRCSPKSGHDTVSWYQQALGQGPQFIFQYYEEEERQRGNFPDRFSGHQFPNYSSELNVNALLLGDSALYLCASSRTGSNSPLHFGNGTRLTVT.

The rearrangement joins TRBV27 to TRBJ2-7; tentative D call: TRBD2 (8 bases). The V gene's germline CDR1 is MNHEY and CDR2 SMNVEV (reference sequence). V shed 2 bases and J shed 3 bases, with 17 bases lying between them. This CDR3 has 16 residues. The DNA of the CDR3 is TGTGCCAGCAGTTTACGCCCGGGAGGGGGCAGCTACGAGCAGTACTTC. Its protein is CASSLRPGGGSYEQYF.

V and J are TRBV2 and TRBJ2-5, with 12 positions matching TRBD2. Germline V gives CDR1 SNHLY, CDR2 FYNNEI. This CDR3 contains 15 residues. The junction had 2 bases not matched to a gene; V was cut back by 1 base and J by 5 bases. The CDR3 coding sequence is TGTGCCAGCAGTGAAGGACTAGCGGGAGAGGAGACCCAGTACTTC. It specifies CASSEGLAGEETQYF. The full variable domain, rest sourced from reference TRBV2 and TRBJ2-5, is EPEVTQTPSHQVTQMGQEVILRCVPISNHLYFYWYRQILGQKVEFLVSFYNNEISEKSEIFDDQFSVERPDGSNFTLKIRSTKLEDSAMYFCASSEGLAGEETQYFGPGTRLLVL.

The chain couples TRBV28 to TRBJ2-5; 8 bases map to TRBD1. Trimming cost V 6 bases and J 5 bases; bases outside gene matches: 17. Germline V gives CDR1 MDHEN, CDR2 SYDVKM. The CDR3 is made up of 17 amino acids. CDR3 nucleotides: TGTGCCAGCAGGCCATGGGTCGGGACAGGAACCGGGGAGACCCAGTACTTC. It translates to CASRPWVGTGTGETQYF.

J is TRBJ1-1 and V is TRBV19, with 8 bases identical to TRBD1. Looked up from germline, CDR1 is LNHDA and CDR2 is SQIVND (reference sequence). There are 15 residues in the CDR3. V trimming: 7 bases; J trimming: 0 bases; junction bases outside the gene matches: 7. The CDR3 region has the DNA TGTGCCAGTACCATACAGGGGGTGATGAACACTGAAGCTTTCTTT. The encoded protein is CASTIQGVMNTEAFF.

The rearrangement joins TRBV4-1 to TRBJ1-2, with 7 bases lining up with TRBD1. The CDR3 is 14 residues long. Germline trimming cut 2 bases from V and 5 bases from J; bases unmatched to any gene: 5. CDR1 and CDR2 from the germline V gene are MGHRA and YSYEKL. DNA for the CDR3: TGCGCCAGCAGCCAATTGGGACAGCAGTATGGCTACACCTTC. Translating gives CASSQLGQQYGYTF.